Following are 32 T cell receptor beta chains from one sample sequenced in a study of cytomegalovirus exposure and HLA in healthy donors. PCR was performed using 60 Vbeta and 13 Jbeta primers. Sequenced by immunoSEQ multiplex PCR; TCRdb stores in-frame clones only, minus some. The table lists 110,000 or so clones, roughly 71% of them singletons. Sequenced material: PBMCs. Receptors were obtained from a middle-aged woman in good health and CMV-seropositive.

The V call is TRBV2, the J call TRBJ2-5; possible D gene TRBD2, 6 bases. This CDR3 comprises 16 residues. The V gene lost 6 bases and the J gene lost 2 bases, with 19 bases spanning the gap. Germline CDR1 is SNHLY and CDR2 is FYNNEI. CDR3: CASRDWAAGRQETQYF. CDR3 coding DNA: TGTGCCAGCAGAGATTGGGCTGCGGGGAGACAAGAGACCCAGTACTTC.

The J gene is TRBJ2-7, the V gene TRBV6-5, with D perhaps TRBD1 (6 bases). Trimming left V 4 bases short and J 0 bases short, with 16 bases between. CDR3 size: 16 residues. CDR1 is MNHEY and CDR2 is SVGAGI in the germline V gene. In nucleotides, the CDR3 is TGTGCCAGCAGTTCCCCACTCGGGGACACCTCCTACGAGCAGTACTTC. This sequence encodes CASSSPLGDTSYEQYF.

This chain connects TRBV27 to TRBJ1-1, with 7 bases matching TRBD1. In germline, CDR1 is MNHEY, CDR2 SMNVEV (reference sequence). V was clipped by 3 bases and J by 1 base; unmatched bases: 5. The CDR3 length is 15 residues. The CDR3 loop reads CASSFRGQRNTEAFF. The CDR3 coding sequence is TGTGCCAGCAGTTTTCGGGGACAGAGGAACACTGAAGCTTTCTTT.

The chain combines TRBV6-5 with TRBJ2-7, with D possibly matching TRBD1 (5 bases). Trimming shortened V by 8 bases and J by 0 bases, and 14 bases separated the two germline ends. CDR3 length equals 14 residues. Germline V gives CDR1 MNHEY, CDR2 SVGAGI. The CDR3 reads CASSYRGNSYEQYF. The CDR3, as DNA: TGTGCCAGCTCCTATAGGGGTAACTCCTACGAGCAGTACTTC.

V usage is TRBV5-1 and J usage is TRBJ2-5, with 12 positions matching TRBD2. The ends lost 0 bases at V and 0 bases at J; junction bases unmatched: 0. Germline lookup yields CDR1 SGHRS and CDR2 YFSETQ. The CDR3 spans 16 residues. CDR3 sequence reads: CASSLGLAGDQETQYF. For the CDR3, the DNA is TGCGCCAGCAGCTTGGGACTAGCGGGAGACCAAGAGACCCAGTACTTC.

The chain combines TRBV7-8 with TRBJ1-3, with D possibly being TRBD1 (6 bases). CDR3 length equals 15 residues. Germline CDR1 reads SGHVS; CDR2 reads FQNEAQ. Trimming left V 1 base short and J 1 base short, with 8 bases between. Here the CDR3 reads CASSLGGGSGNTIYF. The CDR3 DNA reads TGTGCCAGCAGCTTAGGAGGGGGTTCTGGAAACACCATATATTTT.

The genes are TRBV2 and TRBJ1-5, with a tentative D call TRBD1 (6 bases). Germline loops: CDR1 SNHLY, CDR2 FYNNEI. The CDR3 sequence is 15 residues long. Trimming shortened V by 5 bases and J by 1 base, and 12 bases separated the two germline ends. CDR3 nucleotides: TGTGCCAGCAGTACAGGGATCGGGAGCAATCAGCCCCAGCATTTT. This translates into CASSTGIGSNQPQHF.

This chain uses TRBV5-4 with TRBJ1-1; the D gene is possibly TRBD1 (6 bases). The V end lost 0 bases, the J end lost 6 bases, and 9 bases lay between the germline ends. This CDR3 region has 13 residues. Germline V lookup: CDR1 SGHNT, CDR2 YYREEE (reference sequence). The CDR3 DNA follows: TGTGCCAGCAGCTTGGTACAGGGTCCTGAAGCTTTCTTT. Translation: CASSLVQGPEAFF.

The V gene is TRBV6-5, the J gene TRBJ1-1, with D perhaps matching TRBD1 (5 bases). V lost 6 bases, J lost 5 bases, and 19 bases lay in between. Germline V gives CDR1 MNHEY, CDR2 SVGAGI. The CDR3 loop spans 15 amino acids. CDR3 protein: CASSPPGRRGTEAFF. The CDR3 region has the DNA TGTGCCAGCAGCCCCCCGGGGAGGCGGGGGACTGAAGCTTTCTTT.

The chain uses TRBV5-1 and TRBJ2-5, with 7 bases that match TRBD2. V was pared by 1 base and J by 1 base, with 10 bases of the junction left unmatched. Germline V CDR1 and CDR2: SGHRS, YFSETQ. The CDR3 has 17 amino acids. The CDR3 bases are TGCGCCAGCAGCTTGATATCAGGGACTAAAATCCAAGAGACCCAGTACTTC. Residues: CASSLISGTKIQETQYF. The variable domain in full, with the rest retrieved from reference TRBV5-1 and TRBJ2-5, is KAGVTQTPRYLIKTRGQQVTLSCSPISGHRSVSWYQQTPGQGLQFLFEYFSETQRNKGNFPGRFSGRQFSNSRSEMNVSTLELGDSALYLCASSLISGTKIQETQYFGPGTRLLVL.

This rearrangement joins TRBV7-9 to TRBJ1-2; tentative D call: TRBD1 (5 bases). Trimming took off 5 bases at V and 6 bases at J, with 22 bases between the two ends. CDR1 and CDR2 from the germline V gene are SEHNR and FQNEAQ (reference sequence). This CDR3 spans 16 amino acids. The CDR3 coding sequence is TGTGCCAGCAGCACCCCGGAGGGCAGGGCTCTTCATGGCTACACCTTC. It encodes CASSTPEGRALHGYTF.

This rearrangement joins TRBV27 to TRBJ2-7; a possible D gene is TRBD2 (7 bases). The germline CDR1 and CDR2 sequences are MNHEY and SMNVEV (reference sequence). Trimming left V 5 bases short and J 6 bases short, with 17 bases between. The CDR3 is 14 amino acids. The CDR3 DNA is TGTGCCAGCAGTCAGACTTCTAGGGGGGGCGAGCAGTACTTC. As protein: CASSQTSRGGEQYF.

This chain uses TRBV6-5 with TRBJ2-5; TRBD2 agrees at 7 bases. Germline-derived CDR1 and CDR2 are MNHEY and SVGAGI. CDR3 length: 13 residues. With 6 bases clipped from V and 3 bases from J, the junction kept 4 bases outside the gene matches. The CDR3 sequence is CASRRAGEETQYF. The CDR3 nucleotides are TGTGCCAGCAGGAGGGCGGGAGAAGAGACCCAGTACTTC.

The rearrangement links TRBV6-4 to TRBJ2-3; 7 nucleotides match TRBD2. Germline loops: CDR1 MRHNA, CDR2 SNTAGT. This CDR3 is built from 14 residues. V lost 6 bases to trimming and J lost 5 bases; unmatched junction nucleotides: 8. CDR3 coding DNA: TGTGCCAGCAGCAACGGACTAGGAGGAGATACGCAGTATTTT. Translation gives CASSNGLGGDTQYF.

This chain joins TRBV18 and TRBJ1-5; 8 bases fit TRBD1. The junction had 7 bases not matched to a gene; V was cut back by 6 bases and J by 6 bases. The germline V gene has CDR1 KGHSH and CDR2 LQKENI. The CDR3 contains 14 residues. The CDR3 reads CASSGQGVPQPQHF. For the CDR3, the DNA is TGTGCCAGCTCCGGACAGGGAGTACCTCAGCCCCAGCATTTT.

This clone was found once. For the CDR3, the DNA is TGCAGCGTTCTCAGGGGCGTAAACACCGGGGAGCTGTTTTTT. It codes for CSVLRGVNTGELFF. This chain connects TRBV29-1 to TRBJ2-2; a possible D gene is TRBD1 (6 bases). The CDR3 totals 14 residues. CDR1 SQVTM and CDR2 ANQGSEA come from the germline V gene. The V end was cut by 5 bases, the J end by 2 bases, with 12 bases between.

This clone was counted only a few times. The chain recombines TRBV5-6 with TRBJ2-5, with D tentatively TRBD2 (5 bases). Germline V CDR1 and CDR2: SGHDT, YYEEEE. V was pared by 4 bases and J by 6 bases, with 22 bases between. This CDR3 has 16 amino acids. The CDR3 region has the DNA TGTGCCAGCAGCACGAGGTGGGCGGGTACAAGTAAGACCCAGTACTTC. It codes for CASSTRWAGTSKTQYF.

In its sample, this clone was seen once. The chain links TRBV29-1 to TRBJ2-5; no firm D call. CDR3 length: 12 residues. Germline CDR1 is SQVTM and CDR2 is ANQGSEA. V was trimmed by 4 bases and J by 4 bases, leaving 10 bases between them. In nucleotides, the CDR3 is TGCAGCGTTGTTCTAGGCGGAGAGACCCAGTACTTC. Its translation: CSVVLGGETQYF.

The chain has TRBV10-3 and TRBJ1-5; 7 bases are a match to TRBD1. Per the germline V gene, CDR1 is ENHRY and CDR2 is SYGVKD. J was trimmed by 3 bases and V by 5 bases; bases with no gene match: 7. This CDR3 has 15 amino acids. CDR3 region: CAISPGDSLNQPQHF. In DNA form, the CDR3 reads TGTGCCATCAGTCCGGGGGACAGCCTCAATCAGCCCCAGCATTTT.

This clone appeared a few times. CDR3 nucleotide sequence: TGTGCTAGTGGTTTGGGGACTAGCGGGACTATCGGGGAGCTGTTTTTT. Its translation: CASGLGTSGTIGELFF. The rearrangement links TRBV12-5 to TRBJ2-2; TRBD2 aligns across 12 bases. The CDR3 is 16 residues long. V trimming: 1 base; J trimming: 7 bases; junction bases outside the gene matches: 4. The germline CDR1 and CDR2 sequences are LGHNT and FRNRAP. The variable domain in full, completed from reference TRBV12-5 and TRBJ2-2, reads DARVTQTPRHKVTEMGQEVTMRCQPILGHNTVFWYRQTMMQGLELLAYFRNRAPLDDSGMPKDRFSAEMPDATLATLKIQPSEPRDSAVYFCASGLGTSGTIGELFFGEGSRLTVL.

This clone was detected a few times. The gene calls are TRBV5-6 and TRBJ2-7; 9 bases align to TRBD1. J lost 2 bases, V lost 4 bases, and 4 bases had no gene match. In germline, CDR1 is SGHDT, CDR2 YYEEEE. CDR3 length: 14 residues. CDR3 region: CASSHGTGTYEQYF. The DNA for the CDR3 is TGTGCCAGCAGCCACGGGACAGGGACCTACGAGCAGTACTTC.

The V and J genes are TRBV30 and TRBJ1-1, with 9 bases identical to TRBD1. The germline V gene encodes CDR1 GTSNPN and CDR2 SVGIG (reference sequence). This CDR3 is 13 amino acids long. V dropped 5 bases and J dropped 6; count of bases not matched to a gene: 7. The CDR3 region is CAWAGQGGAEAFF. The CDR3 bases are TGTGCCTGGGCGGGACAGGGAGGCGCTGAAGCTTTCTTT.

The CDR3 loop is CASSAGGIYNEQFF. The CDR3, as DNA: TGTGCCAGCAGCGCCGGGGGGATATACAATGAGCAGTTCTTC. The chain uses TRBV7-2 and TRBJ2-1; 7 bases agree with TRBD2. Germline trimming cut 5 bases from V and 4 bases from J; bases unmatched to any gene: 5. Germline V lookup: CDR1 SGHTA, CDR2 FQGNSA. CDR3 length: 14 residues.

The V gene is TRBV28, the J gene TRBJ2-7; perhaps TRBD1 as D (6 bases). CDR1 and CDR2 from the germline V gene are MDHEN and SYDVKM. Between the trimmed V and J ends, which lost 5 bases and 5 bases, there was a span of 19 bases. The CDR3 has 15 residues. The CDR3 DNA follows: TGTGCCAGCAGTGCCCAAGGGGGAGCGCTCCACGAGCAGTACTTC. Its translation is CASSAQGGALHEQYF.

In DNA, the CDR3 is TGTGCCAGTAGTACCAATTTGAACACTGAAGCTTTCTTT. Its translation is CASSTNLNTEAFF. The chain has TRBV19 and TRBJ1-1, with D unresolved. The CDR3 contains 13 residues. V dropped 4 bases and J dropped 0 bases, with 6 bases sitting between them. Germline V CDR1 and CDR2: LNHDA, SQIVND (reference sequence).

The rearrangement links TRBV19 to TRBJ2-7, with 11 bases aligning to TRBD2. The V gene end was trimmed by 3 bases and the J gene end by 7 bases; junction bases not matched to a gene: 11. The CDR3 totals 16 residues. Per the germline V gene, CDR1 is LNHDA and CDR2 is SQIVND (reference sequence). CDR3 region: CASSIRAGTSGREQYF. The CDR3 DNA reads TGTGCCAGTAGTATTAGGGCCGGGACTAGCGGTCGGGAGCAGTACTTC.

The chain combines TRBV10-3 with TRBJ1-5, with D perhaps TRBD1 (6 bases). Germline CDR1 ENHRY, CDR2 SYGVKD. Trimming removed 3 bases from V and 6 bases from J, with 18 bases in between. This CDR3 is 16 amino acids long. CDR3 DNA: TGTGCCATCAGTGAAGAGGCAGGGGATCGCCCTCAGCCCCAGCATTTT. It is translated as CAISEEAGDRPQPQHF.

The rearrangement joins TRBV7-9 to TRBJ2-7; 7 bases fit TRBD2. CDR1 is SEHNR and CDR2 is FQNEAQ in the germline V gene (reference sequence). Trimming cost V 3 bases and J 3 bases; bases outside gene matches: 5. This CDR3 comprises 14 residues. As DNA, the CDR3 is TGTGCCAGCAGCTTTTCTAGCGGAAACTACGAGCAGTACTTC. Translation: CASSFSSGNYEQYF.

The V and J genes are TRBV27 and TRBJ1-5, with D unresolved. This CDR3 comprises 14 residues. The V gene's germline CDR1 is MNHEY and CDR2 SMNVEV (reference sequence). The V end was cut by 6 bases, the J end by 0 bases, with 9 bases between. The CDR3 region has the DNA TGTGCCAGCAGGAGCGGCTATAGCAATCAGCCCCAGCATTTT. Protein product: CASRSGYSNQPQHF.

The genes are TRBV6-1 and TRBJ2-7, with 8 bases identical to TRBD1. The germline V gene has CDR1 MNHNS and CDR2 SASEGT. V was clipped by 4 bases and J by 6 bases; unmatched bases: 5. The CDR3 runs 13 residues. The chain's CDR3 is CASSARTGTEQYF. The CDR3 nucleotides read TGTGCCAGCAGTGCCCGGACAGGGACCGAGCAGTACTTC.

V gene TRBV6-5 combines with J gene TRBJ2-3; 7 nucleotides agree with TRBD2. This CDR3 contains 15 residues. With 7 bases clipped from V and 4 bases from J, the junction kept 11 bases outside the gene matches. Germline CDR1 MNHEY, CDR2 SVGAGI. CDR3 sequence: CASIPHGGIADTQYF. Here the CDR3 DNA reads TGTGCCAGCATCCCCCACGGGGGGATCGCAGATACGCAGTATTTT.

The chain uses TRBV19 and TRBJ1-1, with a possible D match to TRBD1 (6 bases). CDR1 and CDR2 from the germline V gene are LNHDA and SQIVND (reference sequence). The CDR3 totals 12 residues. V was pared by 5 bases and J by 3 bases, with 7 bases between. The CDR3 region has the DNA TGTGCCAGTAGTCACAGGGACACTGAAGCTTTCTTT. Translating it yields CASSHRDTEAFF.